Here is one T cell receptor (beta chain) with its context. This specimen belongs to a study of cytomegalovirus exposure and HLA in healthy donors. The CDR3 length is 16 residues. Trimming stripped 0 bases from V and 2 bases from J, with 15 bases between. Germline V gene lookup returns CDR1 SGDLS and CDR2 YYNGEE. Amplification used 60 Vbeta primers and 13 Jbeta primers. Clones were sequenced by immunoSEQ multiplex PCR, and TCRdb holds only the in-frame ones, with some missing. The table includes tens of thousands of clones, roughly nine tenths detected once. The chain combines TRBV9 with TRBJ2-7; D is possibly TRBD2 (6 bases). The source material was PBMCs. The clonotype originates from a woman under 40 in good health and CMV-seropositive. CDR3 residues: CASSVDGGRSAYEQYF. CDR3 coding DNA: TGTGCCAGCAGCGTAGACGGAGGGCGGTCAGCCTACGAGCAGTACTTC.